The T cell receptor beta chain described here comes from a study of identical twins. The CDR3 sequence is 16 residues long. The V and J ends lost 2 bases and 0 bases respectively, with 14 bases between them. TCRdb reprocessed the 5' RACE reads with MiXCR, giving one entry per CDR3 protein. The table has 1.5 million to 2 million distinct CDR3 sequences, about 31% seen once. This clonotype was observed a few times. The sequence was obtained from a newborn girl in good health. The J gene is TRBJ2-7, the V gene TRBV12-3 or TRBV12-4, with a weak D call TRBD2 (6 bases). Material: cord blood. CDR3 amino acids: CASSLFGTSTSYEQYF. The CDR3 DNA follows: TGTGCCAGCAGTTTATTCGGGACTTCCACCTCCTACGAGCAGTACTTC.